These 27 T cell receptor beta chains came from one sample sequenced in a study of cytomegalovirus exposure and HLA in healthy donors (dated by TCRdb to about 2017). Library prep was done by the immunoSEQ multiplex PCR assay. A mixture of 60 forward primers for TCR Vbeta segments and 13 reverse primers for TCR Jbeta segments was used in the multiplex PCR. The immuneACCESS repertoire file appears here via TCRdb, limited to in-frame rearrangements. These files lack a portion of the clones; in checked studies, under half of the deficit traces to unresolved V genes, and the cause of the others is not known. Within this sample are some 200,000 clones, with over 70% of them counted one time only. Over 2% of the sample is held by the ten biggest clonotypes. Material: PBMCs. The origin of the receptors is a woman aged 30 to 39 in good health and CMV-seronegative.

The chain employs TRBV28 and TRBJ1-1; maybe TRBD1 (5 bases). V lost 2 bases and J 13 bases, leaving 17 bases between the germline ends. From germline, CDR1 is MDHEN and CDR2 SYDVKM. This CDR3 comprises 13 residues. The CDR3 coding sequence is TGTGCCAGCAGTTTAGACAGCGGGACGGTCGTTTTCTTT. Translation: CASSLDSGTVVFF.

The CDR3 DNA is TGTGCCAGTAACTCCGTACAGGGTGAGACCCAGTACTTC. Encoded protein: CASNSVQGETQYF. The rearrangement joins TRBV19 to TRBJ2-5; perhaps TRBD1 as D (6 bases). The germline V and J ends were trimmed by 7 bases and 5 bases, with 14 bases remaining between them. Germline V gene data show CDR1 as LNHDA and CDR2 as SQIVND (reference sequence). The length of the CDR3 is 13 residues.

The V and J genes are TRBV18 and TRBJ1-4; no clear D gene. Germline-derived CDR1 and CDR2 are KGHSH and LQKENI. The CDR3 is 13 amino acids. V was pared by 4 bases and J by 6 bases, with 9 bases between. CDR3 nucleotides: TGTGCCAGCTCACGGGGAGAGGATGAAAAACTGTTTTTT. This codes for CASSRGEDEKLFF.

CDR3 residues: CASSHRDSYEQYF. As DNA, the CDR3 is TGTGCCAGCAGCCATCGGGACAGCTACGAGCAGTACTTC. The chain recombines TRBV11-3 with TRBJ2-7, with TRBD1 identical over 7 bases. Germline CDR1 and CDR2: SGHNT and YENEEA. The ends lost 5 bases at V and 3 bases at J; junction bases unmatched: 4. The CDR3 runs to 13 residues.

With respect to this clone: One end of the junction does not line up with germline, which may come from a read error. Distinct nucleotide sequences in the sample also encode this CDR3. J is TRBJ2-1 and V is TRBV2; tentative D call: TRBD2 (5 bases). In germline, CDR1 is SNHLY, CDR2 FYNNEI. CDR3 length equals 14 residues. CDR3 sequence: CASGLESSYNEQFF. In nucleotides, the CDR3 is TGCGCCAGCGGTCTGGAGAGCTCCTACAATGAGCAGTTCTTC.

This chain links TRBV10-3 with TRBJ2-7; D gene unclear. There are 13 residues in the CDR3. The V end was cut by 4 bases, the J end by 0 bases, with 7 bases between. Germline V gene lookup returns CDR1 ENHRY and CDR2 SYGVKD. The CDR3 protein is CAISGQASYEQYF. The CDR3 region has the DNA TGTGCCATCAGTGGTCAGGCCTCCTACGAGCAGTACTTC.

The chain joins TRBV27 to TRBJ2-7; D not certain. Germline lookup yields CDR1 MNHEY and CDR2 SMNVEV (reference sequence). The CDR3 is 13 residues long. The ends were cut back, 2 bases at V and 4 bases at J, with 9 bases in the middle. The CDR3 sequence: CASSLGTTYEQYF. The CDR3 DNA is TGTGCCAGCAGTTTAGGTACTACATACGAGCAGTACTTC.

This chain links TRBV11-2 with TRBJ1-2; 10 nucleotides agree with TRBD1. The germline V gene has CDR1 SGHAT and CDR2 FQNNGV. The J segment lost 3 bases and the V segment lost 5 bases, leaving 18 bases of the junction unmatched. The length of the CDR3 is 19 residues. As DNA, the CDR3 is TGTGCCAGCAGCCCTAGTGCCTATCTCCGGGACAGGGGAGACTATGGCTACACCTTC. Its translation: CASSPSAYLRDRGDYGYTF. The full variable domain, completed using reference TRBV11-2 and TRBJ1-2, is EAGVAQSPRYKIIEKRQSVAFWCNPISGHATLYWYQQILGQGPKLLIQFQNNGVVDDSQLPKDRFSAERLKGVDSTLKIQPAKLEDSAVYLCASSPSAYLRDRGDYGYTFGSGTRLTVV.

This chain uses TRBV5-4 with TRBJ2-5; the match to TRBD1 covers 10 bases. The CDR3 spans 15 residues. V trimming: 4 bases; J trimming: 2 bases; junction bases outside the gene matches: 5. The germline CDR1 and CDR2 sequences are SGHNT and YYREEE (reference sequence). The CDR3, as DNA: TGTGCCAGCAGCCCCAGACAGGGGGCTCAAGAGACCCAGTACTTC. Its protein is CASSPRQGAQETQYF.

There are a few counts of this clone. The chain employs TRBV28 and TRBJ1-1; D perhaps matches TRBD1 (6 bases). CDR1 and CDR2 from the germline V gene are MDHEN and SYDVKM. Trimming pared 3 bases from V and 0 bases from J, leaving 8 bases between. The CDR3 extends over 14 amino acids. This CDR3 is CASSFGGLNTEAFF. The DNA of the CDR3 is TGTGCCAGCAGTTTTGGGGGCCTGAACACTGAAGCTTTCTTT.

The chain joins TRBV7-2 to TRBJ2-2; TRBD1 might be the D (6 bases). Between the trimmed V and J ends, which lost 4 bases and 6 bases, there was a span of 18 bases. CDR3 length equals 16 residues. From germline, CDR1 is SGHTA and CDR2 FQGNSA. CDR3 bases: TGTGCCAGCAGCTCCCAGGGGACCCTAAGGGCCGGGGAGCTGTTTTTT. This encodes CASSSQGTLRAGELFF.

V gene TRBV2 combines with J gene TRBJ1-3; possibly TRBD1 for D (5 bases). CDR1 and CDR2 (germline): SNHLY, FYNNEI. The ends were cut back, 7 bases at V and 2 bases at J, with 12 bases in the middle. The CDR3 has 14 amino acids. CDR3 loop: CASTLDSPGNTIYF. In DNA form, the CDR3 reads TGTGCCAGCACCCTAGACAGCCCTGGAAACACCATATATTTT.

The genes are TRBV6-5 and TRBJ2-2; a weak D match, TRBD1 (5 bases). Trimming shortened V by 9 bases and J by 5 bases, and 13 bases separated the two germline ends. The CDR3 has 13 residues. Germline CDR1 MNHEY, CDR2 SVGAGI. CDR3 loop: CASSGSGTGELFF. DNA for the CDR3: TGTGCCAGTAGTGGGTCAGGGACCGGGGAGCTGTTTTTT.

This clone showed up just once. This chain joins TRBV4-1 and TRBJ2-7; 9 bases are a match to TRBD2. Unmatched junction bases numbered 3, after V lost 8 bases and J lost 7 bases. The length of the CDR3 is 11 residues. Germline V gene lookup returns CDR1 MGHRA and CDR2 YSYEKL. CDR3 loop: CASELAGEQYF. The DNA of the CDR3 is TGCGCCAGCGAGCTAGCGGGAGAGCAGTACTTC.

V gene TRBV5-1 combines with J gene TRBJ1-1, with D perhaps TRBD1 (6 bases). Germline CDR1 SGHRS, CDR2 YFSETQ. V gave up 1 base and J gave up 1 base, with 11 bases separating them. This CDR3 region has 15 residues. CDR3 region: CASSLRGTPNTEAFF. CDR3 bases: TGCGCCAGCAGCTTGAGGGGGACGCCGAACACTGAAGCTTTCTTT.

V usage is TRBV18 and J usage is TRBJ2-7; TRBD2 aligns across 12 bases. J lost 5 bases, V lost 5 bases, and 13 bases had no gene match. Germline CDR1 and CDR2: KGHSH and LQKENI. There are 17 residues in the CDR3. CDR3 nucleotide sequence: TGTGCCAGCTCAGCACGACGACTAGCGGGAGAAAGTGACGAGCAGTACTTC. It is translated as CASSARRLAGESDEQYF.

The chain links TRBV5-6 to TRBJ2-5; the match to TRBD1 covers 7 bases. Germline-derived CDR1 and CDR2 are SGHDT and YYEEEE. V lost 2 bases, J lost 5 bases, and 9 bases stayed unmatched. The CDR3 totals 15 residues. CDR3 coding DNA: TGTGCCAGCAGCTTAGGTTATGGACAGGAGGAGACCCAGTACTTC. It specifies CASSLGYGQEETQYF.

The rearrangement joins TRBV4-3 to TRBJ2-5; D ambiguous. In germline, CDR1 is LGHNA, CDR2 YSLEER. The CDR3 extends over 15 amino acids. The germline V and J ends were trimmed by 0 bases and 2 bases, with 10 bases remaining between them. The CDR3 coding sequence is TGCGCCAGCAGCCAAGATCTCGGCAGGCAAGAGACCCAGTACTTC. Its translation: CASSQDLGRQETQYF.

This clone occurred once. Its ends do not fully match the called genes, so a read error is possible. The V call is TRBV5-6, the J call TRBJ2-7, with 7 bases that match TRBD1. The CDR3 sequence is 13 residues long. CDR1 and CDR2 (germline): SGHDT, YYEEEE. CDR3 in amino acids: CASSVGQELGGHF. The CDR3 nucleotides are TGTGCCAGCAGCGTAGGACAGGAGTTGGGTGGGCACTTC.

V is TRBV9 and J is TRBJ1-2; perhaps TRBD1 as D (6 bases). Deletions cut 2 bases from V and 3 bases from J, with 14 bases between. This CDR3 is built from 15 residues. Germline V CDR1 and CDR2: SGDLS, YYNGEE. The CDR3 region has the DNA TGTGCCAGCAGCGTTCGGGACAACCAACACTATGGCTACACCTTC. Its protein is CASSVRDNQHYGYTF.

This sequence joins TRBV28 and TRBJ2-7; TRBD1 might be the D (7 bases). Trimming shortened V by 5 bases and J by 11 bases, and 13 bases separated the two germline ends. This CDR3 is built from 11 residues. Germline V gene data show CDR1 as MDHEN and CDR2 as SYDVKM. The CDR3 nucleotides are TGTGCCAGCAGTGGCAGGGGGGTGAAGTACTTC. This sequence encodes CASSGRGVKYF. Drawing the rest from reference TRBV28 and TRBJ2-7, the complete variable domain is DVKVTQSSRYLVKRTGEKVFLECVQDMDHENMFWYRQDPGLGLRLIYFSYDVKMKEKGDIPEGYSVSREKKERFSLILESASTNQTSMYLCASSGRGVKYFGPGTRLTVT.

The V call is TRBV7-2, the J call TRBJ2-5, with TRBD1 matching 7 bases. CDR1 SGHTA and CDR2 FQGNSA come from the germline V gene. Unmatched junction bases numbered 11, after V lost 5 bases and J lost 8 bases. The CDR3 is made up of 14 amino acids. CDR3 sequence: CASSGWDRRGTQYF. DNA of the CDR3: TGTGCCAGCAGCGGGTGGGACAGAAGAGGAACCCAGTACTTC.

The rearrangement joins TRBV4-2 to TRBJ1-2; no clear D. Deletions cut 4 bases from V and 4 bases from J, with 7 bases between. The germline CDR1 and CDR2 sequences are LGHNA and YNFKEQ. The CDR3 totals 12 residues. CDR3 sequence (DNA): TGTGCCAGCAGCCTGAGTGTCTATGGCTACACCTTC. Amino acids: CASSLSVYGYTF.

The chain couples TRBV7-2 to TRBJ2-7; D call uncertain. The CDR3 has 15 amino acids. The ends were cut back, 4 bases at V and 3 bases at J, with 16 bases in the middle. The germline V gene has CDR1 SGHTA and CDR2 FQGNSA. CDR3: CASSSPFGSIYEQYF. The DNA of the CDR3 is TGTGCCAGCAGCTCGCCGTTCGGGTCAATCTACGAGCAGTACTTC.

This chain uses TRBV5-1 with TRBJ2-7; TRBD2 agrees at 12 bases. The germline V gene has CDR1 SGHRS and CDR2 YFSETQ. The CDR3 totals 16 residues. V dropped 0 bases and J dropped 3; count of bases not matched to a gene: 4. The CDR3 region has the DNA TGCGCCAGCAGCTTGGCCCTAGCGGGAGGGAACTACGAGCAGTACTTC. Its protein product is CASSLALAGGNYEQYF.

For this clone: This sample also contains other DNA sequences that code for the same CDR3. J is TRBJ1-3 and V is TRBV5-4; D might be TRBD1 (5 bases). The CDR3 contains 15 residues. CDR1 and CDR2 from the germline V gene are SGHNT and YYREEE (reference sequence). V lost 0 bases and J lost 0, with 7 bases in between. This CDR3 reads CASSLAGGSGNTIYF. The DNA for the CDR3 is TGTGCCAGCAGCTTGGCCGGGGGCTCTGGAAACACCATATATTTT.

The chain joins TRBV2 to TRBJ1-4, with 7 bases that match TRBD1. The CDR3 runs to 14 residues. Trimming took 7 bases from V and 5 from J; bases not matched to a gene: 7. CDR1 and CDR2 (germline): SNHLY, FYNNEI. DNA for the CDR3: TGTGCCAGCAACCCGGGACAGATAAATGAAAAACTGTTTTTT. Amino acids: CASNPGQINEKLFF.